What follows are 11 T cell receptor beta chains derived from one specimen sequenced in a study of shared clonotypes between healthy human individuals. Libraries were prepared by immunoSEQ multiplex PCR; TCRdb keeps only in-frame clonotypes and omits some of them. Here the sample spans about 800,000 clones, just over 95% being singletons. CD8 cells classed as naive were CD45RO-negative and positively selected for CCR7, excluding terminally differentiated effector memory CD45RA+ cells. Sequenced sample: naive CD8+ T cells sorted from blood. These receptors were taken from a man aged 30 to 39 in good health.

The chain carries TRBV27 and TRBJ1-2; D might be TRBD1 (6 bases). The ends were cut back, 7 bases at V and 8 bases at J, with 17 bases in the middle. Germline CDR1 is MNHEY and CDR2 is SMNVEV (reference sequence). The CDR3 sequence is 13 residues long. The CDR3 DNA reads as TGTGCCAGCAAGGAAGGGGGGAGTTACGGCTACACCTTC. Encoded protein: CASKEGGSYGYTF.

The CDR3 region is CASKTGRGYTF. Here the CDR3 DNA reads TGTGCCAGTAAGACAGGGCGTGGCTACACCTTC. V usage is TRBV19 and J usage is TRBJ1-2, with 7 nucleotides matching TRBD1. This CDR3 region has 11 residues. Germline lookup yields CDR1 LNHDA and CDR2 SQIVND (reference sequence). J lost 7 bases, V lost 7 bases, and 3 bases had no gene match.

The chain joins TRBV7-9 to TRBJ2-6; the D gene is possibly TRBD1 (5 bases). Deletions cut 5 bases from V and 0 bases from J, with 14 bases between. CDR3 size: 17 residues. Germline V gives CDR1 SEHNR, CDR2 FQNEAQ (reference sequence). CDR3 coding DNA: TGTGCCAGCAGCCGGTCAGGGTCCCCCTCTGGGGCCAACGTCCTGACTTTC. It yields the protein CASSRSGSPSGANVLTF. Full variable domain (outside the CDR3, taken from reference TRBV7-9 and TRBJ2-6): DTGVSQNPRHKITKRGQNVTFRCDPISEHNRLYWYRQTLGQGPEFLTYFQNEAQLEKSRLLSDRFSAERPKGSFSTLEIQRTEQGDSAMYLCASSRSGSPSGANVLTFGAGSRLTVL.

The gene calls are TRBV6-5 and TRBJ2-4, with TRBD2 matching 7 bases. After removal of 6 bases from V and 7 bases from J, the junction contained 9 bases not matched to a gene. Germline CDR1 MNHEY, CDR2 SVGAGI. CDR3 size: 14 residues. The CDR3 here is CASRGAGAGNIQYF. The CDR3 DNA is TGTGCCAGCAGAGGGGCGGGAGCTGGTAACATTCAGTACTTC.

This chain connects TRBV18 to TRBJ2-7, with no clear D. CDR1 KGHSH and CDR2 LQKENI come from the germline V gene. Trimming left V 4 bases short and J 2 bases short, with 15 bases between. This CDR3 has 15 amino acids. CDR3 residues: CASSQERYKPYEQYF. The CDR3 DNA reads TGTGCCAGCTCACAAGAACGCTATAAACCCTACGAGCAGTACTTC.

V usage is TRBV10-2 and J usage is TRBJ2-1, with TRBD2 matching over 9 bases. Trimming at V came to 2 bases and at J to 8 bases, leaving 7 bases not matched to a gene. Germline V gene sequence: CDR1 WSHSY, CDR2 SAAADI. This CDR3 contains 15 residues. CDR3 sequence: CASSEGLAGPHEQFF. In DNA, the CDR3 is TGCGCCAGCAGTGAGGGGCTAGCGGGACCGCATGAGCAGTTCTTC.

The rearrangement uses TRBV5-5 and TRBJ2-1; D is undetermined. The CDR3 runs to 13 residues. Germline V CDR1 and CDR2: SGHKS, YYEKEE (reference sequence). The V end lost 5 bases, the J end lost 0 bases, and 6 bases lay between the germline ends. The CDR3 protein is CASSSSSYNEQFF. For the CDR3, the DNA is TGTGCCAGCAGTTCAAGCTCCTACAATGAGCAGTTCTTC.

The CDR3 sequence is CASSLYGEKAFF. Here the CDR3 DNA reads TGTGCCAGCAGCTTATACGGTGAGAAAGCTTTCTTT. The rearrangement links TRBV7-9 to TRBJ1-1; unclear D gene. The germline V and J ends were trimmed by 2 bases and 9 bases, with 10 bases remaining between them. Germline V gene lookup returns CDR1 SEHNR and CDR2 FQNEAQ (reference sequence). The CDR3 is 12 residues long.

CDR3 sequence (DNA): TGTGCCAGCAGCTTAGCGGGGACAGGGGGCGGTCTGGACACTGAAGCTTTCTTT. It yields the protein CASSLAGTGGGLDTEAFF. This chain joins TRBV7-8 and TRBJ1-1, with 12 nucleotides matching TRBD1. Germline lookup yields CDR1 SGHVS and CDR2 FQNEAQ. V was pared by 0 bases and J by 3 bases, with 8 bases of the junction left unmatched. This CDR3 contains 18 residues. The entire variable domain, with the rest obtained from reference TRBV7-8 and TRBJ1-1, is as follows: GAGVSQSPRYKVAKRGQDVALRCDPISGHVSLFWYQQALGQGPEFLTYFQNEAQLDKSGLPSDRFFAERPEGSVSTLKIQRTQQEDSAVYLCASSLAGTGGGLDTEAFFGQGTRLTVV.

The J gene is TRBJ2-7, the V gene TRBV2; D not certain. V lost 8 bases, J lost 1 base, and 12 bases lay in between. This CDR3 is built from 13 residues. The germline gives CDR1 SNHLY, CDR2 FYNNEI. In DNA form, the CDR3 reads TGTGCCAGCGAAGCAAGGTTTTCCTACGAGCAGTACTTC. Residues: CASEARFSYEQYF.

The CDR3 DNA reads as TGTGCCAGCAGCTTGGACGGATCCTACGAGCAGTACTTC. It codes for CASSLDGSYEQYF. The genes are TRBV11-2 and TRBJ2-7; D is uncertain. Trimming removed 3 bases at V and 1 base at J, with 7 bases between. From germline, CDR1 is SGHAT and CDR2 FQNNGV. The CDR3 has 13 residues.